The 20 T cell receptor beta chains in this list originate from one sample, sequenced in a study of regulatory dendritic cells for organ transplantation. TCRdb's table, derived via immunoSEQ multiplex PCR, lists solely in-frame clones and lacks some. Counted here are 9,000 to 13,000 clones, under 80% occurring once; the ten biggest clones make up under 20%. Sequences were obtained from memory CD8+ T cells from blood. Subset indicated: CD45RO+ memory T cells. The receptors here all came from a human donor in good health.

The V and J genes are TRBV19 and TRBJ1-4; 7 bases align to TRBD1. Germline loops: CDR1 LNHDA, CDR2 SQIVND (reference sequence). The CDR3 sequence is 15 residues long. With 5 bases clipped from V and 0 bases from J, the junction kept 3 bases outside the gene matches. CDR3 region: CASSPGTATNEKLFF. For the CDR3, the DNA is TGTGCCAGTAGTCCCGGGACAGCAACTAATGAAAAACTGTTTTTT. Variable domain in full (rest from reference TRBV19 and TRBJ1-4): DGGITQSPKYLFRKEGQNVTLSCEQNLNHDAMYWYRQDPGQGLRLIYYSQIVNDFQKGDIAEGYSVSREKKESFPLTVTSAQKNPTAFYLCASSPGTATNEKLFFGSGTQLSVL.

V is TRBV28 and J is TRBJ1-1; D is uncertain. The CDR3 loop spans 17 amino acids. Germline V CDR1 and CDR2: MDHEN, SYDVKM. Trimming pared 1 base from V and 3 bases from J, leaving 18 bases between. The CDR3 loop reads CASSLLWWTDWDTEAFF. Here the CDR3 DNA reads TGTGCCAGCAGTTTATTATGGTGGACCGACTGGGACACTGAAGCTTTCTTT.

The rearrangement joins TRBV30 to TRBJ2-1, with TRBD2 as a possible D gene (6 bases). This CDR3 region has 14 residues. V was trimmed by 7 bases and J by 7 bases, leaving 20 bases between them. In germline, CDR1 is GTSNPN, CDR2 SVGIG (reference sequence). The DNA of the CDR3 is TGTGCCTCATCCGGGAGACACGAAATTAATGAGCAGTTCTTC. It yields the protein CASSGRHEINEQFF.

The chain combines TRBV5-1 with TRBJ1-1; D gene ambiguous. Germline CDR1 SGHRS, CDR2 YFSETQ. There are 13 residues in the CDR3. Trimming shortened V by 0 bases and J by 4 bases, and 7 bases separated the two germline ends. CDR3 in DNA: TGCGCCAGCAGCTTGGCGTACGCCACTGAAGCTTTCTTT. Amino acids: CASSLAYATEAFF.

The gene calls are TRBV6-1 and TRBJ2-1; TRBD1 aligns across 9 bases. The CDR3 runs 14 residues. Per the germline V gene, CDR1 is MNHNS and CDR2 is SASEGT. V trimming: 10 bases; J trimming: 15 bases; junction bases outside the gene matches: 19. In DNA, the CDR3 is TGTGCCACTTGGGGGAACAGCATTCGGGACAGGGTGTTCTTC. Its translation: CATWGNSIRDRVFF.

This chain joins TRBV2 and TRBJ2-1; TRBD1 or TRBD2 may be the D gene (5 bases each). Trimming left V 4 bases short and J 2 bases short, with 18 bases between. Germline CDR1 reads SNHLY; CDR2 reads FYNNEI. This CDR3 is 17 amino acids long. CDR3 DNA sequence: TGTGCCAGCAGTGTTACCAGGGCGAGGGATACCTACAATGAGCAGTTCTTC. It codes for CASSVTRARDTYNEQFF.

The table lists this clone with a count of one. CDR3 DNA sequence: TGTGCCAGCATGGGGACTTACACCGGGGAGCTGTTTTTT. Its protein is CASMGTYTGELFF. The J gene is TRBJ2-2, the V gene TRBV6-6; TRBD2 might be the D (6 bases). The V end lost 7 bases, the J end lost 3 bases, and 9 bases lay between the germline ends. CDR1 and CDR2 from the germline V gene are MNHNY and SVGAGI (reference sequence). This CDR3 has 13 amino acids.

The CDR3 sequence: CASSDPEGGTNEKLFF. Here the CDR3 DNA reads TGTGCCAGCAGCGATCCCGAGGGGGGCACTAATGAAAAACTGTTTTTT. This chain connects TRBV9 to TRBJ1-4; the D gene is possibly TRBD1 (6 bases). Trimming stripped 3 bases from V and 2 bases from J, with 14 bases between. Germline V gene data show CDR1 as SGDLS and CDR2 as YYNGEE. This CDR3 region has 16 residues.

This chain uses TRBV5-4 with TRBJ2-1; tentatively, D is TRBD1 or TRBD2 (6 bases each). CDR3 length equals 17 residues. V was cut by 4 bases and J by 4 bases, with 21 bases left in between. The germline gives CDR1 SGHNT, CDR2 YYREEE (reference sequence). CDR3 coding DNA: TGTGCCAGCAGCCCGATGGGGGCGCGGGGACCTTACAATGAGCAGTTCTTC. Protein: CASSPMGARGPYNEQFF.

For the CDR3, the DNA is TGTGCCAGCAGCCACCCAGGACAGGGGGCAACAGGCTATGGCTACACCTTC. Protein product: CASSHPGQGATGYGYTF. The chain joins TRBV4-2 to TRBJ1-2; TRBD1 matches 11 bases. The germline V gene has CDR1 LGHNA and CDR2 YNFKEQ. CDR3 length: 17 residues. Trimming at V came to 3 bases and at J to 4 bases, leaving 10 bases not matched to a gene.

The genes are TRBV29-1 and TRBJ1-2; 7 bases match TRBD1. Germline V CDR1 and CDR2: SQVTM, ANQGSEA. CDR3 size: 14 residues. V gave up 7 bases and J gave up 3 bases; unmatched junction bases: 11. CDR3 DNA: TGCAGCGCTGTACTACTCGGGACAGACTATGGCTACACCTTC. It specifies CSAVLLGTDYGYTF.

The CDR3 bases are TGTGCCAGCAAGGGGGGAGAGACCCAGTACTTC. Translation: CASKGGETQYF. The chain couples TRBV6-5 to TRBJ2-5, with D perhaps TRBD1 or TRBD2 (6 bases each). Between the trimmed V and J ends, which lost 7 bases and 4 bases, there was a span of 7 bases. Looked up from germline, CDR1 is MNHEY and CDR2 is SVGAGI. This CDR3 comprises 11 residues.

The J gene is TRBJ2-5, the V gene TRBV10-3; D gene unclear. V lost 4 bases to trimming and J lost 5 bases, with 14 bases between them. Germline V gene lookup returns CDR1 ENHRY and CDR2 SYGVKD. The CDR3 is 14 amino acids. The CDR3 coding sequence is TGTGCCATCAGTGTTGACACCCCGTGGGAGACCCAGTACTTC. This codes for CAISVDTPWETQYF.

The chain is built from TRBV2 and TRBJ1-4, with 7 bases aligning to TRBD1. The ends lost 3 bases at V and 8 bases at J; junction bases unmatched: 18. Germline V gene lookup returns CDR1 SNHLY and CDR2 FYNNEI. The CDR3 extends over 18 amino acids. The chain's CDR3 is CASSETDRTPNGSEKLFF. The CDR3 nucleotides read TGTGCCAGCAGTGAGACGGACAGGACTCCAAACGGGTCCGAAAAACTGTTTTTT. Drawing the rest from reference TRBV2 and TRBJ1-4, the complete variable domain is EPEVTQTPSHQVTQMGQEVILRCVPISNHLYFYWYRQILGQKVEFLVSFYNNEISEKSEIFDDQFSVERPDGSNFTLKIRSTKLEDSAMYFCASSETDRTPNGSEKLFFGSGTQLSVL.

This clone was counted a few times. The chain employs TRBV7-9 and TRBJ2-7; D might be TRBD1 (5 bases). The CDR3 has 16 amino acids. The V end lost 4 bases, the J end lost 3 bases, and 19 bases lay between the germline ends. Germline values: CDR1 SEHNR, CDR2 FQNEAQ (reference sequence). CDR3 loop: CASSSSQVPGNYEQYF. The CDR3, as DNA: TGTGCCAGCAGCTCGTCCCAGGTCCCAGGGAACTACGAGCAGTACTTC.

The V call is TRBV1, the J call TRBJ1-1; TRBD1 reflects the table's D call only, with no check against the DNA. TRBV1 is annotated as a pseudogene. This CDR3 has 17 amino acids. The CDR3 bases are TGCACCAGCAGCCAACAAGGTTGCAGGGTCGGGAACACTGAAGCTTTCTTT. The encoded protein is CTSSQQGCRVGNTEAFF.

The V call is TRBV4-1, the J call TRBJ2-3; D is unresolved. The CDR3 consists of 17 residues. The germline V and J ends were trimmed by 4 bases and 1 base, with 18 bases remaining between them. Germline CDR1 and CDR2: MGHRA and YSYEKL. For the CDR3, the DNA is TGCGCCAGCAGCCCCGAGAATCTAGTCTACGGCACAGATACGCAGTATTTT. Translating gives CASSPENLVYGTDTQYF.

V is TRBV4-2 and J is TRBJ2-7; D is unclear. The germline CDR1 and CDR2 sequences are LGHNA and YNFKEQ. The V and J ends lost 4 bases and 7 bases respectively, with 11 bases between them. The length of the CDR3 is 12 residues. The CDR3 bases are TGTGCCAGCAGCCCCGGCTTTCAAGAGCAGTACTTC. Protein product: CASSPGFQEQYF.

The chain links TRBV6-1 to TRBJ2-2, with TRBD2 matching 13 bases. The CDR3 covers 16 residues. The V and J ends lost 3 bases and 4 bases, in that order; junction bases with no gene match: 2. Germline CDR1 reads MNHNS; CDR2 reads SASEGT. The CDR3 DNA follows: TGTGCCAGCAGTGACACTAGCGGGGGGGCCACCGGGGAGCTGTTTTTT. This translates into CASSDTSGGATGELFF.

This rearrangement joins TRBV7-9 to TRBJ2-3; D possibly corresponds to TRBD2 (5 bases). Looked up from germline, CDR1 is SEHNR and CDR2 is FQNEAQ (reference sequence). The V gene lost 2 bases and the J gene lost 4 bases, with 10 bases spanning the gap. The CDR3 is made up of 14 amino acids. The CDR3 coding sequence is TGTGCCAGCAGCTTATATCGGGGATCAGATACGCAGTATTTT. Protein sequence: CASSLYRGSDTQYF.